The clone carrying this TCR beta chain came up many times. This entry comes from a study of T cells in Graves' hyperthyroidism and ophthalmopathy. CDR3 length: 14 amino acids. Looked up from germline, CDR1 is SGHRS and CDR2 is YFSETQ. J was trimmed by 6 bases and V by 0 bases; bases with no gene match: 1. Amplified TCR beta CDR3 regions came from RNA transcripts. HTBI primers drove first-round RT-PCR of the TCR CDR3. Each CDR3 protein is one row after TCRdb ran MiXCR on the multiplex PCR reads. This sample carries more than 450,000 distinct CDR3 sequences, 12% to 15% of them seen once, and the ten largest clones take approximately 15%.

This chain uses TRBV5-1 with TRBJ1-5; 9 nucleotides agree with TRBD1. Sequenced: blood. The sequence was collected from a woman aged 40 to 50 with Graves' hyperthyroidism. The chain's CDR3 is CASSLGTGVQPQHF. The CDR3 DNA is TGCGCCAGCAGCTTGGGGACAGGGGTTCAGCCCCAGCATTTT.